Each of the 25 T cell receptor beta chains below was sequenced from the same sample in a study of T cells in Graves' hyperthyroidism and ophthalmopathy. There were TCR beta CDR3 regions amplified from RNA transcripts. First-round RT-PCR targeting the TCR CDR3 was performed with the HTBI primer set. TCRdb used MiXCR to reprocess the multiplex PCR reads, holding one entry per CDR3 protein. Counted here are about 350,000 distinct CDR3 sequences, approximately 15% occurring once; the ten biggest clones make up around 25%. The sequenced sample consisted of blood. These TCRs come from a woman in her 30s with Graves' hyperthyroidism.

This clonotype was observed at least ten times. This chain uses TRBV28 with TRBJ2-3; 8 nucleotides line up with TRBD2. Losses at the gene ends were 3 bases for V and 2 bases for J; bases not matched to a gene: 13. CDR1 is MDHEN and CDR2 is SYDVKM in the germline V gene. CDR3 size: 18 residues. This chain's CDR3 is CASSFPRASGSLTDTQYF. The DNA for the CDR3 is TGTGCCAGCAGTTTCCCCCGTGCGAGCGGGAGTCTCACAGATACGCAGTATTTT.

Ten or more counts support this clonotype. Here the CDR3 DNA reads TGTGCCAGCAGCGCTCCTCTAGGACTAGCGGGCTCCTACAATGAGCAGTTCTTC. Residues: CASSAPLGLAGSYNEQFF. The chain carries TRBV9 and TRBJ2-1; 11 nucleotides line up with TRBD2. After removal of 3 bases from V and 0 bases from J, the junction contained 8 bases not matched to a gene. The CDR3 length is 18 residues. From germline, CDR1 is SGDLS and CDR2 YYNGEE.

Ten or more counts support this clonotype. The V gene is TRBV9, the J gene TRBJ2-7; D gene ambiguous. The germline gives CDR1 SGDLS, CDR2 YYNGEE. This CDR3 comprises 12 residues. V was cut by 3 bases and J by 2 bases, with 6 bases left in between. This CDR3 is CASSGTTYEQYF. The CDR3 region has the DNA TGTGCCAGCAGCGGGACCACCTACGAGCAGTACTTC.

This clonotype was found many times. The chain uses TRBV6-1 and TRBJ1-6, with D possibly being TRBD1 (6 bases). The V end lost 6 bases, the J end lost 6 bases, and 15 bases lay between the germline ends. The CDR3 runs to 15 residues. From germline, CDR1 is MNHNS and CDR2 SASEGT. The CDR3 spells CASSRSGASNSPLHF. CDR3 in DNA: TGTGCCAGCAGCCGCTCAGGGGCAAGTAATTCACCCCTCCACTTT.

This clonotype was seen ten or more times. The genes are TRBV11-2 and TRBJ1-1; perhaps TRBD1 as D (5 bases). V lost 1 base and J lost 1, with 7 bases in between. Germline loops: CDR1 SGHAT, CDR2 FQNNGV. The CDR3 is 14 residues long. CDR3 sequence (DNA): TGTGCCAGCAGCTTAGTCCAGGGGAACACTGAAGCTTTCTTT. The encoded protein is CASSLVQGNTEAFF.

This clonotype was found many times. The CDR3 is CASSFQPKNIQYF. CDR3 sequence (DNA): TGTGCCAGCAGTTTTCAACCGAAAAACATTCAGTACTTC. The rearrangement joins TRBV6-2 or TRBV6-3 to TRBJ2-4; D call uncertain. Trimming took off 4 bases at V and 4 bases at J, with 8 bases between the two ends. Germline-derived CDR1 and CDR2 are MNHEY and SVGEGT. The CDR3 is made up of 13 amino acids.

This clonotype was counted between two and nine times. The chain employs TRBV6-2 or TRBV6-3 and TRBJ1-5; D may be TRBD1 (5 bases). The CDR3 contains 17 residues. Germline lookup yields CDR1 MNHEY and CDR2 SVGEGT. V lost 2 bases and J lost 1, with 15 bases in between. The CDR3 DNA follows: TGTGCCAGCAGTTACGGGGGGTGGAGGGACAGCAATCAGCCCCAGCATTTT. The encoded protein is CASSYGGWRDSNQPQHF.

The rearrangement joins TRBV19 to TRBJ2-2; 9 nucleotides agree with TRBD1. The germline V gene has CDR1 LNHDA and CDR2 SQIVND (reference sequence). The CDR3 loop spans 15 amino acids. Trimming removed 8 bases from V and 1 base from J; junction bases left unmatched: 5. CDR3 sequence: CASDTGQGNTGELFF. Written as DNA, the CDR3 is TGTGCCAGTGATACGGGACAGGGGAACACCGGGGAGCTGTTTTTT.

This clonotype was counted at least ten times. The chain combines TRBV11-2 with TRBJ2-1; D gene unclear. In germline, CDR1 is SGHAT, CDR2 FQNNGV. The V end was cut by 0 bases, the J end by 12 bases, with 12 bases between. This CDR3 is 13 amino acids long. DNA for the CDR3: TGTGCCAGCAGCTTAGACCGACTCCCGTCGCAGTTCTTC. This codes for CASSLDRLPSQFF.

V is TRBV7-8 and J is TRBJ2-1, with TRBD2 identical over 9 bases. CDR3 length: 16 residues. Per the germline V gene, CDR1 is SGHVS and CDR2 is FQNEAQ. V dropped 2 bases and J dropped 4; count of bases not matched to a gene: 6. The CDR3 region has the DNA TGTGCCAGCAGCTTAAAGGCTAGCGGGACTTACAATGAGCAGTTCTTC. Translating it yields CASSLKASGTYNEQFF. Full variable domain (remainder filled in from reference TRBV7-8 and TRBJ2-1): GAGVSQSPRYKVAKRGQDVALRCDPISGHVSLFWYQQALGQGPEFLTYFQNEAQLDKSGLPSDRFFAERPEGSVSTLKIQRTQQEDSAVYLCASSLKASGTYNEQFFGPGTRLTVL.

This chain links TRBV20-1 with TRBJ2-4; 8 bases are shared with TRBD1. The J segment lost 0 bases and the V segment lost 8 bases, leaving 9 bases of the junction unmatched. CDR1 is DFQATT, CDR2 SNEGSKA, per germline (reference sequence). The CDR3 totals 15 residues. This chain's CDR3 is CSTMTGALAKNIQYF. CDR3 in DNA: TGCAGTACCATGACAGGGGCCCTAGCCAAAAACATTCAGTACTTC.

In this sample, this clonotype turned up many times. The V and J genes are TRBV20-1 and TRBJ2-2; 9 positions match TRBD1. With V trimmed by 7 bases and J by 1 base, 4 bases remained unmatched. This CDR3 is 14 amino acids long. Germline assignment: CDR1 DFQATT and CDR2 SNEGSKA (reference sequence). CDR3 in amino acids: CSVGTGLNTGELFF. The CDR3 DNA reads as TGCAGTGTTGGGACAGGGCTGAACACCGGGGAGCTGTTTTTT.

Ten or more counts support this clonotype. The chain's CDR3 is CATSDLKEANTGELFF. CDR3 sequence (DNA): TGTGCCACCAGTGATTTGAAGGAGGCGAACACCGGGGAGCTGTTTTTT. The V and J genes are TRBV24-1 and TRBJ2-2; D possibly corresponds to TRBD2 (5 bases). Germline V gives CDR1 KGHDR, CDR2 SFDVKD. Trimming left V 0 bases short and J 0 bases short, with 7 bases between. The CDR3 extends over 16 amino acids.

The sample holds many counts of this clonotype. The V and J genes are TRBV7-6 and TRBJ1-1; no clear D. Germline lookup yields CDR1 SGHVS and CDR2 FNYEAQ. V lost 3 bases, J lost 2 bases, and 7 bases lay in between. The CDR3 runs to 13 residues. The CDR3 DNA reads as TGTGCCAGCAGCTTTGGCAGTAACACTGAAGCTTTCTTT. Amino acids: CASSFGSNTEAFF.

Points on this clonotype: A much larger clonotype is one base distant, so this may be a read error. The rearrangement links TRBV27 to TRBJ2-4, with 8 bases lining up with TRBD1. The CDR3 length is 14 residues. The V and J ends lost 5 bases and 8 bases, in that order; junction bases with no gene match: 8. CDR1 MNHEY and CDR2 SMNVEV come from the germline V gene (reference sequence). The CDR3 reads CASSPRNRGDIQYF. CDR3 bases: TGTGCCAGCAGTCCCCGGAACAGGGGGGACATTCAGTACTTC.

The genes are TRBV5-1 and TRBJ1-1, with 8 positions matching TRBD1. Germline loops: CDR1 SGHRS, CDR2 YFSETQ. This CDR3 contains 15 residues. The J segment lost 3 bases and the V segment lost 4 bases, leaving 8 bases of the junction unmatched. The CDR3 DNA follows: TGCGCCAGCAGCCATAGACAGGGGATTTACACTGAAGCTTTCTTT. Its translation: CASSHRQGIYTEAFF.

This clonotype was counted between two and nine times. CDR3 residues: CSAPPSGRAVETQYF. The DNA for the CDR3 is TGCAGTGCTCCTCCTAGCGGGAGAGCGGTAGAGACCCAGTACTTC. The chain is built from TRBV20-1 and TRBJ2-5, with 10 bases identical to TRBD2. V lost 5 bases, J lost 4 bases, and 10 bases stayed unmatched. The CDR3 sequence is 15 residues long. Per the germline V gene, CDR1 is DFQATT and CDR2 is SNEGSKA (reference sequence).

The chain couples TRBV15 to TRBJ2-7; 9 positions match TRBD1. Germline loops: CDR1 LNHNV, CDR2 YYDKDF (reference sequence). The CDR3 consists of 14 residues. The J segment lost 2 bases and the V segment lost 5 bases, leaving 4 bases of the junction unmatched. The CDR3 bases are TGTGCCACCAGCGAGGGGACAGGGACCTACGAGCAGTACTTC. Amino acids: CATSEGTGTYEQYF.

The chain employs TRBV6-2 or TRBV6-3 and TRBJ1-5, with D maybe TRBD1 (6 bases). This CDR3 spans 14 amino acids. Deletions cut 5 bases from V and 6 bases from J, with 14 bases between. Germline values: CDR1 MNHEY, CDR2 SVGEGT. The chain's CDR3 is CASSPDRRGQPQHF. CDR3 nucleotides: TGTGCCAGCAGTCCGGACAGACGTGGTCAGCCCCAGCATTTT.

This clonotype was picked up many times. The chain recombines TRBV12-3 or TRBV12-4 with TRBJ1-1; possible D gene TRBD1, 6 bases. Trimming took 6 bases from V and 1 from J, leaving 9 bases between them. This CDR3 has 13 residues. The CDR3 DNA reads TGTGCCAGCAGCATGACAGGGAACACTGAAGCTTTCTTT. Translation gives CASSMTGNTEAFF.

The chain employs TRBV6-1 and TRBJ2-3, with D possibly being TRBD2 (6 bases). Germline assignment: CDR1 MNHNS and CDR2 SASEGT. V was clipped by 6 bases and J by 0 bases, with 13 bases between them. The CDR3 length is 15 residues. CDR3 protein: CASSGLASSTDTQYF. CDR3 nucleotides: TGTGCCAGCAGCGGCCTAGCGTCTAGCACAGATACGCAGTATTTT.

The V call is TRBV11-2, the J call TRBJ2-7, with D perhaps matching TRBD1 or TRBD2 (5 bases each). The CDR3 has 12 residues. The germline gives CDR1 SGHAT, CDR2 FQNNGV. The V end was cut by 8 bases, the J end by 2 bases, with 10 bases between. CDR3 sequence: CASEGRTYEQYF. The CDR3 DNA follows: TGTGCCAGCGAGGGACGGACCTACGAGCAGTACTTC.

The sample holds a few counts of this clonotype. The CDR3 DNA sequence: TGCAGTGCTATAAACGGACCTAACTCTCCCCGGAAGACCCAGTACTTC. It specifies CSAINGPNSPRKTQYF. The chain recombines TRBV20-1 with TRBJ2-5; no clear D gene. The CDR3 runs to 16 residues. V lost 4 bases to trimming and J lost 6 bases, with 24 bases between them. CDR1 and CDR2 from the germline V gene are DFQATT and SNEGSKA (reference sequence).

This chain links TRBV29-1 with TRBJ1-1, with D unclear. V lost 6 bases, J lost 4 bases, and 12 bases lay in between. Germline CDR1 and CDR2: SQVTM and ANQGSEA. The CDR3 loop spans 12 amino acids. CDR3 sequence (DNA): TGCAGCGTCCGATTCGCGGGCACTGAAGCTTTCTTT. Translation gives CSVRFAGTEAFF.

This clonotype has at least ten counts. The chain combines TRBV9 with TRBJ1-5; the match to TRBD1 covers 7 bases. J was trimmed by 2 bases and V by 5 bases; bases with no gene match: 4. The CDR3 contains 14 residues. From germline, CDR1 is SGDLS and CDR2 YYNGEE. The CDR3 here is CASSDTGGNQPQHF. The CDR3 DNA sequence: TGTGCCAGCAGTGATACAGGGGGCAATCAGCCCCAGCATTTT.